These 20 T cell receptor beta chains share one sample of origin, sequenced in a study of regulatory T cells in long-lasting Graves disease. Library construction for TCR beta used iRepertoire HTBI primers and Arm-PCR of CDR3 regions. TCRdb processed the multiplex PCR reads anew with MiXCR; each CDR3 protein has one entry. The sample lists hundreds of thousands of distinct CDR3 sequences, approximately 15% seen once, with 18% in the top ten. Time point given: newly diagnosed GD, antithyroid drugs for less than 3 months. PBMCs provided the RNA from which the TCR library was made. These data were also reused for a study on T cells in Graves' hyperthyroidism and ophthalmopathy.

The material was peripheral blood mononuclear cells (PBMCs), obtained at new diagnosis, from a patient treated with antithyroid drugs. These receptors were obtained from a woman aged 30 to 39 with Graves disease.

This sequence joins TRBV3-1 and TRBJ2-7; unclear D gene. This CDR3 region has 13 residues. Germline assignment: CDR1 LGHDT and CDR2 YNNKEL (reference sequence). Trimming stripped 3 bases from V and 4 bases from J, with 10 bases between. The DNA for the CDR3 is TGTGCCAGCAGCCAGGGGTGGTTTTACGAGCAGTACTTC. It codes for CASSQGWFYEQYF.

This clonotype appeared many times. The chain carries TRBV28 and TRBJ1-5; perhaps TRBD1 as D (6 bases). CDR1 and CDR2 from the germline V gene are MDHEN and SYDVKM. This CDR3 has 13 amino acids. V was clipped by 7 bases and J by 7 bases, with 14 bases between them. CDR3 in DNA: TGTGCCAGCACTAGAGGGGGGTACCAGCCCCAGCATTTT. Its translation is CASTRGGYQPQHF.

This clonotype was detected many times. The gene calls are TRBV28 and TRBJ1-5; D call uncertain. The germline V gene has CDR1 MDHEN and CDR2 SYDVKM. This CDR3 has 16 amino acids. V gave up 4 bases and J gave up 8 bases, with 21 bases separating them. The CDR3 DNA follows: TGTGCCAGCAGTTCCCCCGGAGAGGTTGGGAGGAAGCCCCAGCATTTT. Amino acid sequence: CASSSPGEVGRKPQHF.

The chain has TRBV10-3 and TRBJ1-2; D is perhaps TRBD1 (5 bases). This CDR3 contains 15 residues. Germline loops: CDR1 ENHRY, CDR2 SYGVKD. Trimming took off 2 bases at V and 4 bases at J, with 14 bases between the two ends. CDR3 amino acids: CAISEPLGLFYGYTF. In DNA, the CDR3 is TGTGCCATCAGTGAGCCTTTGGGGCTTTTCTATGGCTACACCTTC.

The CDR3 loop is CSALEPGLGDYEQYF. The DNA of the CDR3 is TGCAGTGCACTAGAGCCGGGACTAGGGGACTACGAGCAGTACTTC. The chain uses TRBV20-1 and TRBJ2-7; 8 bases align to TRBD2. The V gene's germline CDR1 is DFQATT and CDR2 SNEGSKA (reference sequence). V lost 6 bases, J lost 3 bases, and 13 bases stayed unmatched. The CDR3 consists of 15 residues.

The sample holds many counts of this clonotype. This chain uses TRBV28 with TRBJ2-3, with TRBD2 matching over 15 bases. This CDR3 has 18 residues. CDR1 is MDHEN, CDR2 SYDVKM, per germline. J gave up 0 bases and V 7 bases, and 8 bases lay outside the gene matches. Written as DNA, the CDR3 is TGTGCCAGCACCATGGCCGGGACTAGCGGGAGGAGCACAGATACGCAGTATTTT. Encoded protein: CASTMAGTSGRSTDTQYF.

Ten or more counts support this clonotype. The CDR3 reads CASSASRTNTEAFF. The CDR3 DNA follows: TGTGCCAGCAGCGCGTCCCGAACGAACACTGAAGCTTTCTTT. This chain links TRBV7-2 with TRBJ1-1; D gene ambiguous. V lost 5 bases, J lost 1 base, and 11 bases lay in between. The CDR3 contains 14 residues. The germline gives CDR1 SGHTA, CDR2 FQGNSA.

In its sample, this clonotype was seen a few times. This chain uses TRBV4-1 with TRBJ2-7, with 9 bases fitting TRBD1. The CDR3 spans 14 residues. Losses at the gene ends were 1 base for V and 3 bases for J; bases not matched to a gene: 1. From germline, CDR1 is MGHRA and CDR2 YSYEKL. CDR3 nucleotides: TGCGCCAGCAGCCAAGGGACAGGGGACTACGAGCAGTACTTC. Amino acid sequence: CASSQGTGDYEQYF.

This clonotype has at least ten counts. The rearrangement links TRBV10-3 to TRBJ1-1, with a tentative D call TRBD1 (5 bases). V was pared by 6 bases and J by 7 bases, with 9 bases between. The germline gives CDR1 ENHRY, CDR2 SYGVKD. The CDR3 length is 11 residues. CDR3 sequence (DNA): TGTGCCATCAGAAGGGACGGTGAAGCTTTCTTT. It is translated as CAIRRDGEAFF.

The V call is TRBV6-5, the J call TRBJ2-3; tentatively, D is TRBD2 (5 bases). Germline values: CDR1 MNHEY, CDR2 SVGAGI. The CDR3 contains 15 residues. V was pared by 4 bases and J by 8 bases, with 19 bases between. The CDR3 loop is CASSSGSMGRVTQYF. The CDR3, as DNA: TGTGCCAGCAGTTCGGGGAGTATGGGAAGGGTTACGCAGTATTTT.

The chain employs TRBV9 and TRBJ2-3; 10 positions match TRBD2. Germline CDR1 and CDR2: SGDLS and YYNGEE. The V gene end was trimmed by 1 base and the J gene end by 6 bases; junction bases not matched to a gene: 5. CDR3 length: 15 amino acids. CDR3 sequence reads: CASSVSSGSWDTQYF. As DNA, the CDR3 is TGTGCCAGCAGCGTATCTAGCGGGAGCTGGGATACGCAGTATTTT.

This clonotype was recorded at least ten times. CDR3 nucleotide sequence: TGTGCCAGCTCCCCTTGGCAGGAGTCCTACGAGCAGTACTTC. This codes for CASSPWQESYEQYF. The gene calls are TRBV18 and TRBJ2-7; unclear D gene. The CDR3 loop spans 14 amino acids. The V gene lost 6 bases and the J gene lost 1 base, with 13 bases spanning the gap. Germline CDR1 and CDR2: KGHSH and LQKENI.

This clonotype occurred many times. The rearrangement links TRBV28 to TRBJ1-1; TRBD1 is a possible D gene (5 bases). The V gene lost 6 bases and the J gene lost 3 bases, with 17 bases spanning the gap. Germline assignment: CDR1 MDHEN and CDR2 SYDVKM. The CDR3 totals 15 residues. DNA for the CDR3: TGTGCCAGCAGCGCAGGGCTTGGCGGGGACACTGAAGCTTTCTTT. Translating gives CASSAGLGGDTEAFF.

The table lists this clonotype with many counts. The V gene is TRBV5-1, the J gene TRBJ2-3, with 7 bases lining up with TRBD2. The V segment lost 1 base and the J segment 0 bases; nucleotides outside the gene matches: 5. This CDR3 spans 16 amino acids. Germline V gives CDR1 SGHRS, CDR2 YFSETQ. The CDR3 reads CASSLTREDSTDTQYF. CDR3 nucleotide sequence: TGCGCCAGCAGCTTGACCCGGGAGGATAGCACAGATACGCAGTATTTT.

The CDR3 protein is CSSPGPIYNEQFF. The CDR3 DNA is TGCAGTTCTCCGGGACCCATATACAATGAGCAGTTCTTC. The chain uses TRBV20-1 and TRBJ2-1; D possibly uses TRBD1 or TRBD2 (5 bases each). Germline V gene sequence: CDR1 DFQATT, CDR2 SNEGSKA (reference sequence). V lost 8 bases to trimming and J lost 4 bases, with 15 bases between them. CDR3 length: 13 amino acids.

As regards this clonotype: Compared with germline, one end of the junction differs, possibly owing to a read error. CDR3 in DNA: TGTGCCAGCAGCCAAGCGGAGCGTGGTCCTCAAGGCTTC. Translated: CASSQAERGPQGF. The chain employs TRBV14 and TRBJ2-7; D gene uncertain. Germline lookup yields CDR1 SGHDN and CDR2 FVKESK. This CDR3 is 13 amino acids long.

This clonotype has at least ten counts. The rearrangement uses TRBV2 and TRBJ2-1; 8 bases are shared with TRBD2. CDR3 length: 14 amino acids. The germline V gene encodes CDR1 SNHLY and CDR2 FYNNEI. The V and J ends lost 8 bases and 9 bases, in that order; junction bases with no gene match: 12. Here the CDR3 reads CASPGGGGAFEQFF. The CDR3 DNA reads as TGTGCCAGCCCGGGAGGGGGGGGGGCGTTTGAGCAGTTCTTC.

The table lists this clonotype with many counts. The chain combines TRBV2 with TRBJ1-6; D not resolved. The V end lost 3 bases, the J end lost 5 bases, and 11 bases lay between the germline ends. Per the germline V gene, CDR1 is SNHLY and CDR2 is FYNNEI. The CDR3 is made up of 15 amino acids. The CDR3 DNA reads TGTGCCAGCAGTGAGAATAGGAACAATAATTCACCCCTCCACTTT. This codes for CASSENRNNNSPLHF.

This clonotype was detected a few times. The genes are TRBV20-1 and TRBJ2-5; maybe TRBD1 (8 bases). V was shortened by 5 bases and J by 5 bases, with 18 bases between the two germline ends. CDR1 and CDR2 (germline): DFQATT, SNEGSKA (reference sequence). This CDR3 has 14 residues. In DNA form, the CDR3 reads TGCAGTGCTTACTCGACAGGGGAGGGGGAGACCCAGTACTTC. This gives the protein CSAYSTGEGETQYF.

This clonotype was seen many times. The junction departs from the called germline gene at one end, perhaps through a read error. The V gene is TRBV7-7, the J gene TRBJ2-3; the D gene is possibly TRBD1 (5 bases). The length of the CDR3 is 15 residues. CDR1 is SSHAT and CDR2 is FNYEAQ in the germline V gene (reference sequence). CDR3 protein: CASSLVGQGTDTQYF. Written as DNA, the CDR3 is TGTGCTAGCAGCTTAGTCGGCCAGGGAACAGATACGCAGTATTTT.